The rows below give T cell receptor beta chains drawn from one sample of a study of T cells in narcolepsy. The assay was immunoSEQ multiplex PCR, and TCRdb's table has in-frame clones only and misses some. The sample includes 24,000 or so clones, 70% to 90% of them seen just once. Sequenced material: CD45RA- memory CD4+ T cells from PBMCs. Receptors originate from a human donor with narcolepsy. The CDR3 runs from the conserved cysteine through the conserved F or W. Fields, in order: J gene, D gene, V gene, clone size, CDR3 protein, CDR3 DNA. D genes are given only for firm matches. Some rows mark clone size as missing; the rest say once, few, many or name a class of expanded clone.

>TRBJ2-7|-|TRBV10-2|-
CAGGTRFYEQYF
TGCGCCGGGGGGACAAGATTCTACGAGCAGTACTTC
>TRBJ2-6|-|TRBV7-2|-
CASSLRSSSGANVLTF
TGTGCCAGCAGCTTAAGGAGTAGCTCTGGGGCCAACGTCCTGACTTTC
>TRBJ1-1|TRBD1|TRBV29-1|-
CSVRTGADIEAFF
TGCAGCGTACGGACAGGGGCTGATATTGAAGCTTTCTTT
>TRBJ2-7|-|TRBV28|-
CASSTLDVKSF
TGTGCCAGCAGTACCCTAGACGTAAAAAGCTTC
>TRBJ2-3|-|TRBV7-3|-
CASSPLASTDTQYF
TGTGCCAGCAGCCCTCTAGCGAGCACAGATACGCAGTATTTT
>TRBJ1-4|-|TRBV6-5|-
CASSYYRPHEKLFF
TGTGCCAGCAGTTACTACAGGCCTCATGAAAAACTGTTTTTT
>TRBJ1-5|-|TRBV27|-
CASSLLGLSNQPQHF
TGTGCCAGCAGTTTATTGGGACTTAGCAATCAGCCCCAGCATTTT
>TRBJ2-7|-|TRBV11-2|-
CASSGVSYEQYF
TGTGCCAGCAGCGGCGTCTCCTACGAGCAGTACTTC
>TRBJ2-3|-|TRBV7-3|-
CASSLTGAGGATDTQYF
TGTGCCAGCAGCTTAACTGGAGCCGGAGGTGCCACAGATACGCAGTATTTT
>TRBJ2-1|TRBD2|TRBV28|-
CASSNQREASGNEQFF
TGTGCCAGCAGTAACCAGCGGGAGGCATCAGGTAATGAGCAGTTCTTC
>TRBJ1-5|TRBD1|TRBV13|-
CASSRRQGGQPQHF
TGTGCCAGCAGCAGACGACAGGGAGGTCAGCCCCAGCATTTT
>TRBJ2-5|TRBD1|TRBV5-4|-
CASSRDRVMETQYF
TGTGCCAGCAGCAGGGACAGGGTAATGGAGACCCAGTACTTC
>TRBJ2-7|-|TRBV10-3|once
CAISRQVSYEQYF
TGTGCCATCAGTCGACAGGTATCCTACGAGCAGTACTTC
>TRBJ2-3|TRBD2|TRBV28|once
CASSGSSGWLTDTQYF
TGTGCCAGCAGTGGGTCTAGCGGATGGTTAACAGATACGCAGTATTTT
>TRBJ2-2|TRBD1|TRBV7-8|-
CASSPWDRNTGELFF
TGTGCCAGCAGCCCCTGGGACAGGAACACCGGGGAGCTGTTTTTT
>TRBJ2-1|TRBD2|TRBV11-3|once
CASSQTYWGGKNEQFF
TGTGCCAGCAGCCAAACATATTGGGGGGGGAAGAATGAGCAGTTCTTC
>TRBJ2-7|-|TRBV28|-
CASSSSAGYEQYF
TGTGCCAGCAGTTCTTCCGCGGGGTACGAGCAGTACTTC
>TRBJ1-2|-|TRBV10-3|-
CAISDGNGYTF
TGTGCCATCAGTGATGGCAATGGCTACACCTTC
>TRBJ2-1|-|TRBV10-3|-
CASSWRGGDGEQFF
TGTGCCTCATCGTGGAGGGGGGGAGATGGTGAGCAGTTCTTC
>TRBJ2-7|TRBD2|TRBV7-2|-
CASSPSRGRSYEQYF
TGTGCCAGCAGCCCCTCCCGCGGGAGGTCCTACGAGCAGTACTTC
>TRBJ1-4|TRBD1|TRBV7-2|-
CASSPGQGGEKLFF
TGTGCCAGCAGCCCGGGACAGGGGGGTGAAAAACTGTTTTTT
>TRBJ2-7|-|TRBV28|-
CASRQVPYEQYF
TGTGCCAGCAGACAGGTTCCCTACGAGCAGTACTTC
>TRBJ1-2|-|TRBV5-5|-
CASSLQALANYGYTF
TGTGCCAGCAGTCTACAGGCGCTAGCTAACTATGGCTACACCTTC
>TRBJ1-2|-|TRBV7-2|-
CASSLKGDRGYTF
TGTGCCAGCAGCCTAAAGGGGGACCGGGGCTACACCTTC
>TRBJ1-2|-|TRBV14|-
CASSQTPGRPEDGYTF
TGTGCCAGCAGCCAAACCCCGGGACGCCCGGAGGATGGCTACACCTTC
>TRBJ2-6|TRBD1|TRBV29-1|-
CSVVLTGSLSVLTF
TGCAGCGTTGTTTTGACAGGGAGTCTTTCCGTCCTGACTTTC
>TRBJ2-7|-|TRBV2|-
CASNFGGTYEQYF
TGTGCCAGCAACTTTGGGGGTACCTACGAGCAGTACTTC
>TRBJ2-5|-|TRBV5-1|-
CASSARGEETQYF
TGCGCCAGCAGCGCTAGGGGGGAGGAGACCCAGTACTTC
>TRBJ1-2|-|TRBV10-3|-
CASSGAVNYGYTF
TGTGCCTCATCTGGGGCGGTAAACTATGGCTACACCTTC
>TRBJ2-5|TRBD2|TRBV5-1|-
CASSLGLSSGRAETQYF
TGCGCCAGCAGCTTGGGTCTGTCTAGCGGGAGGGCAGAGACCCAGTACTTC
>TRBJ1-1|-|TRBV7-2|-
CASSLVGYGVNTEAFF
TGTGCCAGCAGCTTAGTGGGGTACGGGGTGAACACTGAAGCTTTCTTT
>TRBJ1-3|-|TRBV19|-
CASSTKAGGVSGNTIYF
TGTGCCAGTAGTACAAAGGCCGGAGGAGTCTCTGGAAACACCATATATTTT
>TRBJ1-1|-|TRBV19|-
CASNGGVMNTEAFF
TGTGCCAGTAATGGAGGGGTCATGAACACTGAAGCTTTCTTT
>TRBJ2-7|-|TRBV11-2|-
CASTNLGLQLYEQYF
TGTGCCAGCACTAACCTCGGGCTTCAGCTCTACGAGCAGTACTTC
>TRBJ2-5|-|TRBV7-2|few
CASSYSFQETQYF
TGTGCCAGCAGCTACTCGTTCCAAGAGACCCAGTACTTC
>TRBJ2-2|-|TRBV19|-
CASSRSSGIAGELFF
TGTGCCAGTAGTAGATCTTCGGGGATCGCCGGGGAGCTGTTTTTT
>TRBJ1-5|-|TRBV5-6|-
CASSFSDGGAWGQPQHF
TGTGCCAGCAGCTTCAGTGATGGGGGCGCCTGGGGTCAGCCCCAGCATTTT
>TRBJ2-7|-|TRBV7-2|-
CASRYKGVSYEQYF
TGTGCCAGCAGGTATAAGGGGGTATCCTACGAGCAGTACTTC
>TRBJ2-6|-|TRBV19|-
CAPGPGANVLTF
TGTGCCCCAGGCCCTGGGGCCAACGTCCTGACTTTC
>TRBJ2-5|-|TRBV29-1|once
CSVQDQETQYF
TGCAGCGTCCAGGACCAAGAGACCCAGTACTTC
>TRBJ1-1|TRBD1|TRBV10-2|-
CASKLGQGAMNTEAFF
TGCGCCAGCAAGCTTGGACAGGGAGCGATGAACACTGAAGCTTTCTTT
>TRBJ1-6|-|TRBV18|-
CASSGELGSPLHF
TGTGCCAGCTCCGGGGAGCTCGGGTCACCCCTCCACTTT
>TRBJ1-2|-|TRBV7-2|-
CASSLGVKNYGYTF
TGTGCCAGCAGCTTAGGAGTTAAGAACTATGGCTACACCTTC
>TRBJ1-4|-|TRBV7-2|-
CASSRGGGNEKLFF
TGTGCCAGCAGTAGGGGTGGGGGTAATGAAAAACTGTTTTTT
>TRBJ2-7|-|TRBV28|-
CASSLGGGPYEQYF
TGTGCCAGCAGTTTGGGCGGCGGGCCCTACGAGCAGTACTTC
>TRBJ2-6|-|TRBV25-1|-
CASRCPHHTSGANVLTF
TGTGCCAGCAGGTGCCCCCATCACACCTCTGGGGCCAACGTCCTGACTTTC
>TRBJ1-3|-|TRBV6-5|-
CASSPTGDSGNTIYF
TGTGCCAGCAGCCCAACAGGAGACTCTGGAAACACCATATATTTT
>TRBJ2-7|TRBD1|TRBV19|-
CASSPGQGLTPYEQYF
TGTGCCAGTAGTCCAGGACAGGGGTTAACCCCCTACGAGCAGTACTTC
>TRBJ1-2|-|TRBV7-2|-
CASSLAGPNYGYTF
TGTGCCAGCAGCTTAGCGGGTCCTAACTATGGCTACACCTTC
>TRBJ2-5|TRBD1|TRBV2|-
CASSEEGAKTQYF
TGTGCCAGCAGTGAAGAGGGGGCGAAGACCCAGTACTTC
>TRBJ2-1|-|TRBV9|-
CASSPPSTSLAEQFF
TGTGCCAGCAGTCCTCCCTCGACTAGTCTAGCTGAGCAGTTCTTC